The rows below give T cell receptor beta chains drawn from one sample of a study of STAT3 mutations in large granular lymphocyte leukemia. Only in-frame clones appear in the TCRdb table, and some are missing; sequencing was by immunoSEQ multiplex PCR. In the table there are thousands of clones, 75% to 90% of which are singletons. The sequencing sample was made of peripheral blood mononuclear cells. Receptors originate from a woman aged 70-85 years with T-cell large granular lymphocyte leukemia. Some clones in this sample may be carry-over from other donors' samples. The CDR3 runs from the conserved cysteine through the conserved F or W. The D gene is left open where the match is weak. Where a row states a size, it is once, few, many or the class of an expanded clone; other rows omit it.

TRBD1	TRBJ1-6	TRBV5-1	.	CASSFRQGRDSPLHF	TGCGCCAGCAGCTTCCGACAGGGAAGGGATTCACCCCTCCACTTT
.	TRBJ2-1	TRBV30	.	CAYTWGASYNEQFF	TGTGCCTATACCTGGGGGGCGTCCTACAATGAGCAGTTCTTC
TRBD1	TRBJ2-5	TRBV30	.	CAWSAGTEQETQYF	TGTGCCTGGAGTGCGGGGACAGAACAAGAGACCCAGTACTTC
TRBD2	TRBJ2-1	TRBV7-6	.	CASSAFSPGLAGAYNEQFF	TGTGCCAGCAGCGCGTTTTCTCCGGGACTAGCGGGGGCCTACAATGAGCAGTTCTTC
.	TRBJ2-7	TRBV30	.	CAWRIIQSSYEQYF	TGTGCCTGGAGGATTATCCAGTCCTCCTACGAGCAGTACTTC
.	TRBJ2-5	TRBV6-6	.	CASIRGLQETQYF	TGTGCCAGCATCCGGGGGCTGCAGGAGACCCAGTACTTC
.	TRBJ1-1	TRBV18	.	CASSPEGNTEAFF	TGTGCCAGCTCACCAGAGGGGAACACTGAAGCTTTCTTT
.	TRBJ1-5	TRBV5-3	medium-sized	CASSPEGFQPQHF	TGTGCCAGCAGCCCCGAGGGGTTTCAGCCCCAGCATTTT
TRBD1	TRBJ1-2	TRBV6-6	.	CASSYSDRAQSGYTF	TGTGCCAGCAGTTACTCGGACAGGGCTCAATCTGGCTACACCTTC
.	TRBJ2-7	TRBV30	.	CAWSVPSPARSYEQYF	TGTGCCTGGTCCGTTCCATCTCCAGCGCGGTCCTACGAGCAGTACTTC
TRBD1	TRBJ2-3	TRBV6-4	.	CASSELPDRGTDTQYF	TGTGCCAGCAGTGAACTACCAGACAGGGGCACAGATACGCAGTATTTT
.	TRBJ1-2	TRBV18	.	CASSPAQGPDGYTF	TGTGCCAGCTCACCAGCCCAGGGGCCAGATGGCTACACCTTC
.	TRBJ1-1	TRBV2	.	CASRAWENTEAFF	TGTGCCAGCAGAGCCTGGGAGAACACTGAAGCTTTCTTT
.	TRBJ2-7	TRBV28	.	CASSNRGSPYEQYF	TGTGCCAGCAGCAATCGGGGGAGTCCCTACGAGCAGTACTTC
TRBD1	TRBJ2-7	TRBV30	.	CAWSSGQTLSYEQYF	TGTGCCTGGAGCTCGGGACAGACCCTCTCCTACGAGCAGTACTTC
TRBD1	TRBJ1-1	TRBV18	.	CASSPGQSNTEAFF	TGTGCCAGCTCACCGGGACAGTCCAACACTGAAGCTTTCTTT
.	TRBJ2-7	TRBV10-3	.	CAISESTVYEQYF	TGTGCCATCAGTGAGTCTACTGTCTACGAGCAGTACTTC
.	TRBJ2-3	TRBV6-1	.	CASSERFTDTQYF	TGTGCCAGCAGTGAGAGGTTCACAGATACGCAGTATTTT
TRBD1	TRBJ2-7	TRBV6-5	.	CASSRAGTGLYEQYF	TGTGCCAGCAGCCGGGCCGGGACAGGACTCTACGAGCAGTACTTC
TRBD1	TRBJ2-1	TRBV5-1	.	CASSFNRGLGNEQFF	TGCGCCAGCAGCTTCAACAGGGGGCTTGGCAATGAGCAGTTCTTC
.	TRBJ2-1	TRBV4-1	.	CASSTRFYNEQFF	TGCGCCAGCAGCACCAGATTTTACAATGAGCAGTTCTTC
TRBD1	TRBJ1-1	TRBV4-3	.	CASSQRTGGVGEAFF	TGCGCCAGCAGCCAAAGGACAGGGGGCGTCGGTGAAGCTTTCTTT
.	TRBJ1-6	TRBV18	.	CASSSPEGLNSPLHF	TGTGCCAGCTCATCACCCGAGGGGCTTAATTCACCCCTCCACTTT
.	TRBJ1-2	TRBV28	.	CASSSPSGYYGYTF	TGTGCCAGCAGTTCCCCCTCAGGGTACTATGGCTACACCTTC
.	TRBJ2-3	TRBV10-3	once	CAISEPRADTQYF	TGTGCCATCAGTGAGCCCCGGGCAGATACGCAGTATTTT
.	TRBJ2-7	TRBV5-3	.	CASSLGLENEQYF	TGTGCCAGCAGCTTGGGACTTGAAAACGAGCAGTACTTC
TRBD1	TRBJ1-5	TRBV15	.	CATSMGQTNQPQHF	TGTGCCACCAGCATGGGACAGACCAATCAGCCCCAGCATTTT
.	TRBJ1-4	TRBV4-1	.	CASSRFDGPNEKLFF	TGCGCCAGCAGCCGATTCGACGGCCCTAATGAAAAACTGTTTTTT
.	TRBJ1-5	TRBV6-1	.	CASTSREGPSQPQHF	TGTGCCAGCACCTCCCGGGAGGGCCCAAGTCAGCCCCAGCATTTT
.	TRBJ1-1	TRBV30	.	CAWSSGRTEAFF	TGTGCCTGGAGTAGCGGTCGGACTGAAGCTTTCTTT
.	TRBJ2-7	TRBV4-1	.	CASSNQDSDEQYF	TGCGCCAGCAGTAACCAGGACTCTGACGAGCAGTACTTC
.	TRBJ1-5	TRBV5-4	.	CASSPEGFQPQHF	TGTGCCAGCAGCCCCGAGGGGTTTCAGCCCCAGCATTTT
TRBD1	TRBJ1-2	TRBV30	.	CAWFPGQGARYGYTF	TGTGCCTGGTTCCCGGGACAGGGGGCGCGGTATGGCTACACCTTC
TRBD1	TRBJ2-5	TRBV5-4	.	CASRIRQGQETQYF	TGTGCCAGCAGGATACGACAGGGACAAGAGACCCAGTACTTC
.	TRBJ2-1	TRBV28	.	CASSFTSAYNEQFF	TGTGCCAGCAGTTTTACCTCAGCCTACAATGAGCAGTTCTTC
TRBD2	TRBJ2-7	TRBV4-1	.	CASSQVTSGLSYEQYF	TGCGCCAGCAGCCAAGTGACTAGCGGGCTCTCCTACGAGCAGTACTTC
TRBD1	TRBJ1-6	TRBV7-6	.	CASSLQGSNSPLHF	TGTGCCAGCAGTCTACAGGGGAGCAATTCACCCCTCCACTTT
.	TRBJ1-6	TRBV5-4	.	CASSRPAAGSDSPLHF	TGTGCCAGCAGTCGTCCGGCCGCAGGGTCGGATTCACCCCTCCACTTT
TRBD1	TRBJ2-7	TRBV18	.	CASSPDRERYEQYF	TGTGCCAGCTCACCCGACAGGGAACGCTACGAGCAGTACTTC
TRBD1	TRBJ2-3	TRBV11-2	.	CASSLDGEGAFSTDTQYF	TGTGCCAGCAGCTTAGATGGAGAGGGGGCTTTTAGCACAGATACGCAGTATTTT
.	TRBJ2-7	TRBV7-2	.	CASSLAGVEQYF	TGTGCCAGCAGCTTAGCGGGGGTCGAGCAGTACTTC
.	TRBJ1-5	TRBV4-1	few	CASSRSDRSDQPQHF	TGCGCCAGCAGCCGGTCAGACAGATCGGATCAGCCCCAGCATTTT
.	TRBJ1-5	TRBV30	.	CAWSAGLGRNQPQHF	TGTGCCTGGAGTGCTGGGTTAGGGCGCAATCAGCCCCAGCATTTT
TRBD1	TRBJ2-1	TRBV7-2	.	CASSKPGQYNEQFF	TGTGCCAGCAGCAAACCGGGACAGTACAATGAGCAGTTCTTC
.	TRBJ1-2	TRBV12-5	.	CASGLNYGYTF	TGTGCTAGTGGTTTGAACTATGGCTACACCTTC
.	TRBJ1-4	TRBV6-1	.	CASSVFATNEKLFF	TGTGCCAGCAGTGTGTTTGCAACTAATGAAAAACTGTTTTTT
TRBD2	TRBJ2-7	TRBV5-4	.	CASSLWTSGAYEQYF	TGTGCCAGCAGCTTGTGGACTAGCGGGGCCTACGAGCAGTACTTC
.	TRBJ1-2	TRBV29-1	.	CSVSSGGNSHTF	TGCAGCGTTTCCTCGGGGGGGAATTCTCACACCTTC
.	TRBJ1-5	TRBV5-8	.	CASSPEGFQPQHF	TGTGCCAGCAGCCCCGAGGGGTTTCAGCCCCAGCATTTT
.	TRBJ1-4	TRBV27	.	CASSLSQGWREKLFF	TGTGCCAGCAGTTTAAGTCAGGGATGGAGAGAAAAACTGTTTTTT
.	TRBJ1-1	TRBV30	.	CAWSAYGGTEAFF	TGTGCCTGGAGTGCATACGGAGGGACTGAAGCTTTCTTT
.	TRBJ1-2	TRBV11-2	.	CASSRDLEGYTF	TGTGCCAGCAGCAGGGACTTGGAGGGCTACACCTTC
TRBD2	TRBJ2-2	TRBV5-4	.	CASRSGTSGNTGELFF	TGTGCCAGCAGATCCGGGACTAGCGGCAACACCGGGGAGCTGTTTTTT
.	TRBJ2-7	TRBV4-1	.	CASSQGVAGDYEQYF	TGCGCCAGCAGCCAGGGAGTAGCAGGGGACTACGAGCAGTACTTC
.	TRBJ1-5	TRBV5-1	.	CASSYTGLGNQPQHF	TGCGCCAGCAGCTATACAGGGTTGGGCAATCAGCCCCAGCATTTT